This T cell receptor (beta chain) was sequenced during a study of PD-1 blockade in classical Hodgkin lymphoma. Here immunoSEQ multiplex PCR was the method, and the copy in TCRdb shows in-frame clones only, minus some. This table holds tens of thousands of clones, roughly 70% found once. Trimming removed 4 bases from V and 4 bases from J, with 13 bases in between. In germline, CDR1 is MGHRA, CDR2 YSYEKL. CDR3 length: 14 amino acids. Every patient experienced relapse after autologous stem cell transplantation, and brentuximab vedotin exposure varied. Progressive disease, partial response or complete response was each patient's best response. Study-wide results and caveats: Researchers reported that CD4+ TCR diversity, though not CD8+, rose significantly by C4D1. Diversity similar to that of newly diagnosed patients was seen at baseline in complete responders. Prior therapy or disease activity may underlie the repertoire differences, whose causes remain undefined.

A note on this clone: Antigen: not known.

This TCR was sampled from a human donor with classical Hodgkin lymphoma. V usage is TRBV4-1 and J usage is TRBJ1-1; D is unresolved. The sample consisted of peripheral blood mononuclear cells (PBMCs), taken before the second cycle of nivolumab. The CDR3 bases are TGCGCCAGCAGCCCTAATGCCGGTCGCACTGAAGCTTTCTTT. Translating it yields CASSPNAGRTEAFF.